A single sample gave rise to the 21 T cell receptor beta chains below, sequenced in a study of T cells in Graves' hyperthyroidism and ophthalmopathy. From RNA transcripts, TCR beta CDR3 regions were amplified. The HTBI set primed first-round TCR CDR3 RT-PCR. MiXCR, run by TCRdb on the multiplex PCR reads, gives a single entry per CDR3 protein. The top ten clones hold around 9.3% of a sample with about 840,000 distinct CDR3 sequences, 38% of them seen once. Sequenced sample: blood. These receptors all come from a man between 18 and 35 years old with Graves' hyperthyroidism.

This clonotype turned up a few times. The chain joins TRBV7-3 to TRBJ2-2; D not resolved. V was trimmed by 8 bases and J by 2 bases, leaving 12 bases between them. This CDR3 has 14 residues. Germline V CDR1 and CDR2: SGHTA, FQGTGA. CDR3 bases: TGTGCCAGCTCAGGTTATGGAAACACCGGGGAGCTGTTTTTT. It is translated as CASSGYGNTGELFF.

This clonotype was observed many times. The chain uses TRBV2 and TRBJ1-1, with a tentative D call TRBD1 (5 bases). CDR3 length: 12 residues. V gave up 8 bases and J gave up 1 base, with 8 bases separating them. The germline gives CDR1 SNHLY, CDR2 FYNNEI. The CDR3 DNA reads TGTGCCAGCCTACAGGCGAACACTGAAGCTTTCTTT. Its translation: CASLQANTEAFF.

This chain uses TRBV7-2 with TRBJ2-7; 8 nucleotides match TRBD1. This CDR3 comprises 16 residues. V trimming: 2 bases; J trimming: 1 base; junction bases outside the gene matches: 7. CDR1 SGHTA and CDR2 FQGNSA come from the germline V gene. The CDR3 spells CASSLTGTGRSYEQYF. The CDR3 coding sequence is TGTGCCAGCAGCTTAACGGGGACAGGTCGTTCCTACGAGCAGTACTTC.

CDR3 in DNA: TGTGCCAGCAGCCAAAAAGGGGGAGGGCCCTCGGAGACCCAGTACTTC. The encoded protein is CASSQKGGGPSETQYF. V is TRBV7-9 and J is TRBJ2-5; the D gene is possibly TRBD2 (7 bases). Trimming shortened V by 5 bases and J by 5 bases, and 21 bases separated the two germline ends. The CDR3 totals 16 residues. Germline-derived CDR1 and CDR2 are SEHNR and FQNEAQ (reference sequence).

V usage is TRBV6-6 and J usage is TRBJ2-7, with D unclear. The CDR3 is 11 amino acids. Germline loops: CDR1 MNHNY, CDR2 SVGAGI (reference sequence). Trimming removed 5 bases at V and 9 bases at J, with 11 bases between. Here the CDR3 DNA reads TGTGCCAGCAGTGAAGCAGGCGGGCAGTACTTC. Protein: CASSEAGGQYF.

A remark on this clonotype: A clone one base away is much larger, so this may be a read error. The CDR3 loop is CASSWGGRNTTYF. The CDR3 DNA is TGTGCCAGCAGCTGGGGAGGAAGAAACACCACATATTTT. The gene calls are TRBV14 and TRBJ1-3; the D is unclear. The CDR3 runs 13 residues. CDR1 is SGHDN, CDR2 FVKESK, per germline. Looking up the rest from reference TRBV14 and TRBJ1-3 gives the full variable domain: EAGVTQFPSHSVIEKGQTVTLRCDPISGHDNLYWYRRVMGKEIKFLLHFVKESKQDESGMPNNRFLAERTGGTYSTLKVQPAELEDSGVYFCASSWGGRNTTYFGEGSWLTVV.

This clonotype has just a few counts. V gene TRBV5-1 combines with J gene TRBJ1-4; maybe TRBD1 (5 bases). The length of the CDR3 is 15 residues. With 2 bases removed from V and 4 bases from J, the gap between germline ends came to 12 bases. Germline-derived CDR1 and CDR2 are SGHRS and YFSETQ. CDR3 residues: CASSFGGSINEKLFF. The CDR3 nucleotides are TGCGCCAGCAGCTTCGGGGGTTCTATTAATGAAAAACTGTTTTTT.

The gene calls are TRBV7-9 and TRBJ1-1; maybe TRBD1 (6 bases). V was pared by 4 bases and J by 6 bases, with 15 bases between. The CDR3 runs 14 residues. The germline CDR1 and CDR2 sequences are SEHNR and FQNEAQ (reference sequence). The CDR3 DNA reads TGTGCCAGCAGCTCGCCACAGGGTCTCCCTGAAGCTTTCTTT. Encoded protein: CASSSPQGLPEAFF.

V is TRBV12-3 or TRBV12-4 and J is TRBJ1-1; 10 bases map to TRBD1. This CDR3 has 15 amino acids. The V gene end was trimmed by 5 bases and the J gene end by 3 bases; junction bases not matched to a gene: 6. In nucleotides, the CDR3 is TGTGCCAGCAGTCCCGACAGGGGGCAGTACACTGAAGCTTTCTTT. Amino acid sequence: CASSPDRGQYTEAFF.

CDR3 DNA sequence: TGTGCCACCAGCAGGACTATCCAAGAGACCCAGTACTTC. It translates to CATSRTIQETQYF. The rearrangement uses TRBV15 and TRBJ2-5; D possibly corresponds to TRBD2 (5 bases). CDR1 is LNHNV and CDR2 is YYDKDF in the germline V gene (reference sequence). CDR3 length equals 13 residues. V was cut by 3 bases and J by 1 base, with 6 bases left in between.

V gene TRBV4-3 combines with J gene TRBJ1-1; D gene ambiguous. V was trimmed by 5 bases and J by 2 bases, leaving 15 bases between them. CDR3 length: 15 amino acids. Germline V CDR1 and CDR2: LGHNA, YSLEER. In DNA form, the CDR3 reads TGCGCCAGCAGCAAAGGGCAGGTCGTAAACACTGAAGCTTTCTTT. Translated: CASSKGQVVNTEAFF.

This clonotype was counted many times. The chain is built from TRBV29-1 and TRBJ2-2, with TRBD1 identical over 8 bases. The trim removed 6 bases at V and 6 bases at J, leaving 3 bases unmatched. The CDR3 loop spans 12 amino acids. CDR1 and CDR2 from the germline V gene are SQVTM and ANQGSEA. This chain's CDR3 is CSVPQGAGELFF. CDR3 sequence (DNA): TGCAGCGTGCCACAGGGGGCCGGGGAGCTGTTTTTT.

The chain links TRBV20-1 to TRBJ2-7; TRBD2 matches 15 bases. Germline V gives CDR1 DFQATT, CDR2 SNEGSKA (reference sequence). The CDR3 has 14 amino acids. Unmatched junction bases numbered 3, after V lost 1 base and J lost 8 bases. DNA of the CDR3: TGCAGTGCTAGAGGGACTAGCGGGAGGGCCCAGCAGTACTTC. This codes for CSARGTSGRAQQYF.

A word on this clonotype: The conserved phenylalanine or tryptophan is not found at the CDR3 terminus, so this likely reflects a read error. DNA for the CDR3: TGTGCCAGCAGTTTGGGGGAGACCACTGAAGCTTTCCTT. This translates into CASSLGETTEAFL. The V gene is TRBV6-5, the J gene TRBJ1-1; perhaps TRBD1 as D (5 bases). Germline loops: CDR1 MNHEY, CDR2 SVGAGI. V shed 4 bases and J shed 4 bases, with 10 bases lying between them. CDR3 length equals 13 residues.

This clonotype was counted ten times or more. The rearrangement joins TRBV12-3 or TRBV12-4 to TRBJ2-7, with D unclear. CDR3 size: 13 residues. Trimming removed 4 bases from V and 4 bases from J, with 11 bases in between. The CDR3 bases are TGTGCCAGCAGTTACCCCCCCCGTTACGAGCAGTACTTC. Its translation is CASSYPPRYEQYF.

The CDR3 DNA follows: TGTGCCAGTAGTCGGGGACAGGGCAAGTATCCCCTCCACTTT. This encodes CASSRGQGKYPLHF. This sequence joins TRBV19 and TRBJ1-6; 9 bases match TRBD1. The germline gives CDR1 LNHDA, CDR2 SQIVND (reference sequence). The CDR3 extends over 14 amino acids. V was clipped by 5 bases and J by 13 bases; unmatched bases: 9.

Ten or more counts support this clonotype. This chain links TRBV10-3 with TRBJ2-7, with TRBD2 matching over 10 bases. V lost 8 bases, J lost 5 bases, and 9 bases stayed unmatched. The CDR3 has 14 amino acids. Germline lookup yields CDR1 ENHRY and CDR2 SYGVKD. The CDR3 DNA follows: TGTGCCATCGGGGAGCGGGAGGGCCGAAACGAGCAGTACTTC. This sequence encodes CAIGEREGRNEQYF.

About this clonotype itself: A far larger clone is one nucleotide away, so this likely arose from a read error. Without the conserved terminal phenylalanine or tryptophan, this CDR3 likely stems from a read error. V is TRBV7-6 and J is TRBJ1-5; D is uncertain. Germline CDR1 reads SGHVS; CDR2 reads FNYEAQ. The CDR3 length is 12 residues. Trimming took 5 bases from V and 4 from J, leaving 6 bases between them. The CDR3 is CASSRPNQPQHL. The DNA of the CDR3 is TGTGCCAGCAGCCGACCGAATCAGCCCCAGCATCTT.

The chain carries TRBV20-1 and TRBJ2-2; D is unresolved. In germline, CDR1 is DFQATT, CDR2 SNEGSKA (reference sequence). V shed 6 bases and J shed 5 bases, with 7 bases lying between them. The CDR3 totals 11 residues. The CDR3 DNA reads TGCAGTGCCCTCGTGACCGGGGAGCTGTTTTTT. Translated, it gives CSALVTGELFF.

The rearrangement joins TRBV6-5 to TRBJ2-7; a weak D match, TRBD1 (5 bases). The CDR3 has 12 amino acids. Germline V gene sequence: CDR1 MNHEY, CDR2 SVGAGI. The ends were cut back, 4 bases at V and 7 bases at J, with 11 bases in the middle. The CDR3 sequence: CASSWTLKEQYF. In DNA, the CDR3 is TGTGCCAGCAGTTGGACACTGAAGGAGCAGTACTTC.

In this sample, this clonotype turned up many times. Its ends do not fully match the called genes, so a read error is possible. CDR3 loop: CASSLDPPFF. The CDR3 DNA reads TGTGCCAGCAGCTTAGACCCTCCTTTTTTC. The chain has TRBV7-9 and TRBJ1-2; unclear D gene. The CDR3 is 10 amino acids. The germline gives CDR1 SEHNR, CDR2 FQNEAQ (reference sequence).